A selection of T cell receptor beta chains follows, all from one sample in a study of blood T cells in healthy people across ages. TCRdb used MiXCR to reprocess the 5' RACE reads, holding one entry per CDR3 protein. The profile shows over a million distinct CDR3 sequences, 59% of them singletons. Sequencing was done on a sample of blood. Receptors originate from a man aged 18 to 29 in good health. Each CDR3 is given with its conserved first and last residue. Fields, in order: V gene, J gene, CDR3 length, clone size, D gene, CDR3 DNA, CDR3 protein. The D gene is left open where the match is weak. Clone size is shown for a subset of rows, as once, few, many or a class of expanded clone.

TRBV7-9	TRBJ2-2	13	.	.	TGTGCCAGCAGCGCACAGGGAGGCGGGGAGCTGTTTTTT	CASSAQGGGELFF
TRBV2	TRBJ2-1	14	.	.	TGTGCCAGCAGTCGGGACGGCCTTGACAATGAGCAGTTCTTC	CASSRDGLDNEQFF
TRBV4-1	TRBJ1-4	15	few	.	TGCGCCAGCAGCCAAGTCTCGCCGGAAAATGAAAAACTGTTTTTT	CASSQVSPENEKLFF
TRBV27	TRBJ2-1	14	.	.	TGTGCCAGCAGTTTGGGGGGGGCCGGAAATGAGCAGTTCTTC	CASSLGGAGNEQFF
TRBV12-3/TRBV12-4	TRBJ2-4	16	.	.	TGTGCCAGCAGAGCACACGACATTCTAGCCAAAAACATTCAGTACTTC	CASRAHDILAKNIQYF
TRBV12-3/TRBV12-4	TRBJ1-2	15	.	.	TGTGCCAGCTCGACTAAAGGGGGGAAGTGGTATGGCTACACCTTC	CASSTKGGKWYGYTF
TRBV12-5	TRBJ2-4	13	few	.	TGTGCTAGTGGTTTGGTAGGGGAGAACATTCAGTACTTC	CASGLVGENIQYF
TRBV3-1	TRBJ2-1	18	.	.	TGTGCCAGCAGCCAAGATCGGAGGGGGGGCCTATCCTACAATGAGCAGTTCTTC	CASSQDRRGGLSYNEQFF
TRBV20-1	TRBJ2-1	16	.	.	TGCAGTGCTAGAGGTCTGAGGGAAGTAAATCTCAATGAGCAGTTCTTC	CSARGLREVNLNEQFF
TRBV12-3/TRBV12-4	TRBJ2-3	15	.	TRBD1	TGTGCCAGCAGTACCCGGACAGGGGGCTGGGATACGCAGTATTTT	CASSTRTGGWDTQYF